This T cell receptor beta chain was obtained from a study of cytomegalovirus exposure and HLA in healthy donors. Study background: The roughly 110 validation repertoires matched the roughly 700 first-cohort repertoires in platform, a later analysis reported.

General observations from the study: That first-cohort TCR clusters tended to co-occur in the 120 or so validation repertoires was found in a later analysis. Specificity of a few CMV-associated chains for CMV antigens was verified in vitro.

Method: immunoSEQ multiplex PCR; TCRdb's copy keeps in-frame clones and lacks some. The data contain over 110,000 clones, around 87% of them singletons. With respect to this clone: As yet, its antigen is unknown.

The V segment lost 2 bases and the J segment 9 bases; nucleotides outside the gene matches: 7. CDR3 length: 15 amino acids. The germline gives CDR1 SNHLY, CDR2 FYNNEI. This rearrangement joins TRBV2 to TRBJ2-1, with TRBD2 matching over 10 bases. Sequenced input: PBMCs. The clonotype originates from a man younger than 35 in good health and CMV-seropositive. DNA for the CDR3: TGTGCCAGCAGTGAATCTAGCGGGAGAGGGGGTGAGCAGTTCTTC. It encodes CASSESSGRGGEQFF. Full variable domain (remainder filled in from reference TRBV2 and TRBJ2-1): EPEVTQTPSHQVTQMGQEVILRCVPISNHLYFYWYRQILGQKVEFLVSFYNNEISEKSEIFDDQFSVERPDGSNFTLKIRSTKLEDSAMYFCASSESSGRGGEQFFGPGTRLTVL.